These T cell receptor beta chains were read from a single sample in a study of T cells in Graves' hyperthyroidism and ophthalmopathy. TCRdb itself ran the multiplex PCR reads through MiXCR, one entry per CDR3 protein. The repertoire holds 110,000 to 150,000 distinct CDR3 sequences, with roughly 23% as singletons. Source material: blood. The receptors here all came from a woman in her forties or fifties with Graves' hyperthyroidism that later progressed to Graves' ophthalmopathy. Each CDR3 is given with its conserved first and last residue. D genes are given only for firm matches. Expanded clones are given a class, and other clones once, few, many or no size at all.

CDR3 DNA: TGTGCCAGCTCACCACTGACCCAAGAGACCCAGTACTTC
CDR3 protein: CASSPLTQETQYF
D gene: NA
clone size: few
V gene: TRBV18
J gene: TRBJ2-5

CDR3 DNA: TGTGCCAGTAGTACCAAGGGGGTTGGACAGACCCAGCATTTT
CDR3 protein: CASSTKGVGQTQHF
D gene: NA
clone size: NA
V gene: TRBV19
J gene: TRBJ1-5

CDR3 DNA: TGTGGCAGCAGTGAAGCGCTTAGGGTAGATAGCAATCAGCCCCAGCATTTT
CDR3 protein: CGSSEALRVDSNQPQHF
D gene: NA
clone size: NA
V gene: TRBV2
J gene: TRBJ1-5

CDR3 DNA: TGTGCCAGCAGCTCGCGGGGCAGGAACACTGAAGCTTTCTTT
CDR3 protein: CASSSRGRNTEAFF
D gene: NA
clone size: many
V gene: TRBV7-6
J gene: TRBJ1-1

CDR3 DNA: TGCAGCGTTTCCCCGGGACAGGGAACCTATGGCTACACCTTC
CDR3 protein: CSVSPGQGTYGYTF
D gene: TRBD1
clone size: NA
V gene: TRBV29-1
J gene: TRBJ1-2

CDR3 DNA: TGTGCCAGCAGCCAAGTAGCGGGCGATAGCGGGGAGCTGTTTTTT
CDR3 protein: CASSQVAGDSGELFF
D gene: TRBD2
clone size: NA
V gene: TRBV4-2
J gene: TRBJ2-2

CDR3 DNA: TGTGCCAGCTCAACGGGGCGGCCCGGGGAGCTGTTTTTT
CDR3 protein: CASSTGRPGELFF
D gene: NA
clone size: many
V gene: TRBV2
J gene: TRBJ2-2

CDR3 DNA: TGTGCCAGCAGCCTAGGGGACTCCCACCGCGAGCAGTACTTC
CDR3 protein: CASSLGDSHREQYF
D gene: NA
clone size: few
V gene: TRBV5-5
J gene: TRBJ2-7

CDR3 DNA: TGTGCCAGCAGCTTGCCATCAGGGGCTTCCGAGCAGTACTTC
CDR3 protein: CASSLPSGASEQYF
D gene: NA
clone size: many
V gene: TRBV5-5
J gene: TRBJ2-7

CDR3 DNA: TGTGCCAGCAGTTACTCGAAGGGGGTCGGGCGGACTGAAGCTTTCTTT
CDR3 protein: CASSYSKGVGRTEAFF
D gene: NA
clone size: many
V gene: TRBV6-5
J gene: TRBJ1-1

CDR3 DNA: TGTGCCAGCAGTGGTTACCAGACAGGGGCCTCCTACGAGCAGTACTTC
CDR3 protein: CASSGYQTGASYEQYF
D gene: TRBD1
clone size: few
V gene: TRBV2
J gene: TRBJ2-7

CDR3 DNA: TGCAGCCTCGAACAAGGGACAGGACCCTCCTACAATGAGCAGTTCTTC
CDR3 protein: CSLEQGTGPSYNEQFF
D gene: TRBD1
clone size: many
V gene: TRBV29-1
J gene: TRBJ2-1

CDR3 DNA: TGCAGTGCTAGATTACAGGGAATGAACACTGAAGCTTTCTTT
CDR3 protein: CSARLQGMNTEAFF
D gene: NA
clone size: many
V gene: TRBV20-1
J gene: TRBJ1-1

CDR3 DNA: TGTGCCTGGAGTCCACAAGTAGACACGCAGTATTTT
CDR3 protein: CAWSPQVDTQYF
D gene: NA
clone size: few
V gene: TRBV30
J gene: TRBJ2-3

CDR3 DNA: TGTGCCAGCAGTTTTTCCGGAGGAGATGAAAAACTGTTTTTT
CDR3 protein: CASSFSGGDEKLFF
D gene: NA
clone size: many
V gene: TRBV6-2/TRBV6-3
J gene: TRBJ1-4

CDR3 DNA: TGTGCCAGTTCTCCTTGGCGTGGTGAAAAACTGTTTTTT
CDR3 protein: CASSPWRGEKLFF
D gene: NA
clone size: many
V gene: TRBV27
J gene: TRBJ1-4

CDR3 DNA: TGTGCCAGCAGCCAAGATTGGGCGGGAGACGCGGATACGCAGTATTTT
CDR3 protein: CASSQDWAGDADTQYF
D gene: TRBD2
clone size: many
V gene: TRBV3-1
J gene: TRBJ2-3

CDR3 DNA: TGTGCCAGCAACGGACAGTTTAATCAGCCCCAGCATTTT
CDR3 protein: CASNGQFNQPQHF
D gene: NA
clone size: many
V gene: TRBV2
J gene: TRBJ1-5

CDR3 DNA: TGTGCCAGCAGCCCCGACACGGGGAGCACTGAAGCTTTCTTT
CDR3 protein: CASSPDTGSTEAFF
D gene: NA
clone size: many
V gene: TRBV2
J gene: TRBJ1-1

CDR3 DNA: TGTGCCAGCAGCCAAGCCCGCGGATTCGGATTAAATGGCTACACCTTC
CDR3 protein: CASSQARGFGLNGYTF
D gene: NA
clone size: NA
V gene: TRBV11-2
J gene: TRBJ1-2

CDR3 DNA: TGCAGTGCCCCAAGAGGGACCACAGATACGCAGTATTTT
CDR3 protein: CSAPRGTTDTQYF
D gene: NA
clone size: many
V gene: TRBV20-1
J gene: TRBJ2-3

CDR3 DNA: TGCAGTGCTCCAATTTCCACCGGGACAGGGTATGGCTACACCTTC
CDR3 protein: CSAPISTGTGYGYTF
D gene: TRBD1
clone size: few
V gene: TRBV20-1
J gene: TRBJ1-2

CDR3 DNA: TGCAGCGCGCTTCAGGGGAACACTGAAGCTTTCTTT
CDR3 protein: CSALQGNTEAFF
D gene: NA
clone size: NA
V gene: TRBV29-1
J gene: TRBJ1-1

CDR3 DNA: TGTGCCACCAGTGATTTGCAAGAGACCCAGTACTTC
CDR3 protein: CATSDLQETQYF
D gene: NA
clone size: NA
V gene: TRBV24-1
J gene: TRBJ2-5

CDR3 DNA: TGTGCCACCAGCAGATCAGCGGGAGGGGAGAAGACCCAGTACTTC
CDR3 protein: CATSRSAGGEKTQYF
D gene: TRBD2
clone size: many
V gene: TRBV15
J gene: TRBJ2-5

CDR3 DNA: TGCAGCGTTGAGTTCAATGAGCAGTTCTTC
CDR3 protein: CSVEFNEQFF
D gene: NA
clone size: few
V gene: TRBV29-1
J gene: TRBJ2-1

CDR3 DNA: TGTGCCAGCAGTAGAGAGACAGGGGTGACATCCTATAATTCACCCCTCCACTTT
CDR3 protein: CASSRETGVTSYNSPLHF
D gene: TRBD1
clone size: NA
V gene: TRBV27
J gene: TRBJ1-6

CDR3 DNA: TGTGCCAGTAGTATTGACACCCTCAATCAGCCCCAGCATTTT
CDR3 protein: CASSIDTLNQPQHF
D gene: NA
clone size: few
V gene: TRBV19
J gene: TRBJ1-5

CDR3 DNA: TGTGCCAGCAGTTACGGGAGTCTCCCCGGGCTCGGCAATCAGCCCCAGCATTTT
CDR3 protein: CASSYGSLPGLGNQPQHF
D gene: NA
clone size: NA
V gene: TRBV6-2/TRBV6-3
J gene: TRBJ1-5

CDR3 DNA: TGTGCTAGCAGCCTGGGAGAATGGGGCTACGAGCAGTACTTC
CDR3 protein: CASSLGEWGYEQYF
D gene: NA
clone size: NA
V gene: TRBV7-7
J gene: TRBJ2-7

CDR3 DNA: TGCAGCCTTCTCTTAGGAGCTAACTATGGCTACACCTTC
CDR3 protein: CSLLLGANYGYTF
D gene: NA
clone size: NA
V gene: TRBV29-1
J gene: TRBJ1-2

CDR3 DNA: TGCAGCGTTAGGACTAGCGGGACCTCGAACACCGGGGAGCTGTTTTTT
CDR3 protein: CSVRTSGTSNTGELFF
D gene: TRBD2
clone size: few
V gene: TRBV29-1
J gene: TRBJ2-2

CDR3 DNA: TGTGCCAGCAGCCAACGGGACTCCTTTTACACAGATACGCAGTATTTT
CDR3 protein: CASSQRDSFYTDTQYF
D gene: NA
clone size: many
V gene: TRBV14
J gene: TRBJ2-3

CDR3 DNA: TGTGCCAACAACCCAGGTTATTGGACCAACCACGAGCAGTACTTC
CDR3 protein: CANNPGYWTNHEQYF
D gene: NA
clone size: NA
V gene: TRBV6-1
J gene: TRBJ2-7

CDR3 DNA: TGCAGCGTAGCGGAGAGCTCCTACAATGAGCAGTTCTTC
CDR3 protein: CSVAESSYNEQFF
D gene: NA
clone size: NA
V gene: TRBV29-1
J gene: TRBJ2-1

CDR3 DNA: TGTGCCAGCAGCCTCAGGGGGGCGAACACTGAAGCTTTCTTT
CDR3 protein: CASSLRGANTEAFF
D gene: TRBD1
clone size: many
V gene: TRBV6-1
J gene: TRBJ1-1

CDR3 DNA: TGTGCCAGCTCACCCGGACCCCAGGGGATGAACACTGAAGCTTTCTTT
CDR3 protein: CASSPGPQGMNTEAFF
D gene: NA
clone size: many
V gene: TRBV18
J gene: TRBJ1-1

CDR3 DNA: TGTGCCACCAGTGATGCGACAGGGGAGATGGGGACCCAGTACTTC
CDR3 protein: CATSDATGEMGTQYF
D gene: TRBD1
clone size: NA
V gene: TRBV24-1
J gene: TRBJ2-5

CDR3 DNA: TGTGCCAGCAGCCACACTAGCGGGCCTTACAATGAGCAGTTCTTC
CDR3 protein: CASSHTSGPYNEQFF
D gene: TRBD2
clone size: few
V gene: TRBV7-3
J gene: TRBJ2-1